Shown below are 15 T cell receptor beta chains from a single sample sequenced in a study of blood T cells in healthy people across ages. Sample-barcoded 5' priming and a J-beta primer mix drove a second PCR of about 6 to 12 cycles. MiXCR was run by TCRdb on the 5' RACE reads, yielding one entry per CDR3 protein. This table holds around 1,000,000 distinct CDR3 sequences, approximately 25% found once. The same data also contributed to another study, on T cells of mothers and their children.

What was sequenced was blood. The receptors derive from a girl aged 2 to 9 in good health.

The rearrangement joins TRBV20-1 to TRBJ1-4, with D possibly matching TRBD1 (5 bases). Germline V CDR1 and CDR2: DFQATT, SNEGSKA (reference sequence). CDR3 length: 15 amino acids. The V end lost 0 bases, the J end lost 8 bases, and 16 bases lay between the germline ends. CDR3 loop: CSARDLRGSEEKLFF. CDR3 sequence (DNA): TGCAGTGCTAGAGATCTCCGGGGGTCTGAGGAAAAACTGTTTTTT.

This clonotype was counted only a few times. The rearrangement joins TRBV12-3 or TRBV12-4 to TRBJ1-4; TRBD1 might be the D (6 bases). The CDR3 sequence is 17 residues long. Trimming took 4 bases from V and 2 from J, leaving 17 bases between them. CDR3: CASSSRLGGITNEKLFF. The CDR3 coding sequence is TGTGCCAGCAGTTCAAGGCTCGGGGGCATCACTAATGAAAAACTGTTTTTT.

The chain employs TRBV5-1 and TRBJ2-7, with TRBD2 identical over 7 bases. The CDR3 length is 14 residues. Trimming took 5 bases from V and 0 from J; bases not matched to a gene: 5. CDR1 is SGHRS and CDR2 is YFSETQ in the germline V gene. In DNA, the CDR3 is TGCGCCAGCAGGTTCGGGACTACCTCCTACGAGCAGTACTTC. This codes for CASRFGTTSYEQYF.

The chain couples TRBV7-2 to TRBJ2-4, with TRBD2 matching 7 bases. From germline, CDR1 is SGHTA and CDR2 FQGNSA. The CDR3 is 14 amino acids. With V trimmed by 0 bases and J by 10 bases, 6 bases remained unmatched. CDR3 residues: CASSLAGLGRIQYF. The CDR3 DNA follows: TGTGCCAGCAGCTTAGCCGGACTAGGAAGGATTCAGTACTTC.

V gene TRBV6-6 combines with J gene TRBJ2-4, with a weak D call TRBD2 (5 bases). This CDR3 has 13 residues. With 2 bases removed from V and 6 bases from J, the gap between germline ends came to 8 bases. Germline-derived CDR1 and CDR2 are MNHNY and SVGAGI (reference sequence). This chain's CDR3 is CASSYRTPNIQYF. CDR3 coding DNA: TGTGCCAGCAGTTACAGGACTCCAAACATTCAGTACTTC.

The rearrangement links TRBV12-3 or TRBV12-4 to TRBJ2-3; TRBD1 matches at 12 bases. J gave up 10 bases and V 3 bases, and 8 bases lay outside the gene matches. The CDR3 has 15 residues. CDR3 in DNA: TGTGCCAGCAGTTTTGGGGACAGGGGGCCGGATGCGCAGTATTTT. Its protein product is CASSFGDRGPDAQYF.

This clonotype was counted between two and nine times. V and J are TRBV28 and TRBJ1-6; tentative D call: TRBD1 (5 bases). CDR3 length: 16 amino acids. In germline, CDR1 is MDHEN, CDR2 SYDVKM. V dropped 8 bases and J dropped 6 bases, with 20 bases sitting between them. The DNA of the CDR3 is TGTGCCAGCTTATTACCCAGACTGAGGGGTAATTCACCCCTCCACTTT. Protein product: CASLLPRLRGNSPLHF.

The chain recombines TRBV27 with TRBJ1-1; D is perhaps TRBD1 (5 bases). Germline CDR1 MNHEY, CDR2 SMNVEV (reference sequence). This CDR3 comprises 14 residues. V was trimmed by 3 bases and J by 7 bases, leaving 15 bases between them. The CDR3 loop is CASSFTGGWNEAFF. CDR3 bases: TGTGCCAGCAGTTTCACGGGGGGGTGGAATGAAGCTTTCTTT.

The chain is built from TRBV10-1 and TRBJ2-2, with D perhaps TRBD1 or TRBD2 (5 bases each). V was trimmed by 0 bases and J by 6 bases, leaving 5 bases between them. From germline, CDR1 is WNHNN and CDR2 SYGVQD (reference sequence). The CDR3 runs 13 residues. The CDR3 region is CASSESGAGELFF. CDR3 DNA sequence: TGCGCCAGCAGTGAGTCGGGGGCCGGGGAGCTGTTTTTT.

This clonotype was detected a few times. The chain is built from TRBV5-6 and TRBJ2-7, with D hard to call. Between the trimmed V and J ends, which lost 2 bases and 7 bases, there was a span of 13 bases. This CDR3 has 13 amino acids. The germline V gene encodes CDR1 SGHDT and CDR2 YYEEEE. The CDR3 loop is CASSFGQISEQYF. The CDR3 DNA reads TGTGCCAGCAGCTTTGGGCAGATAAGTGAGCAGTACTTC.

This chain connects TRBV6-6 to TRBJ2-2; D is unclear. The CDR3 has 15 amino acids. Trimming removed 2 bases from V and 1 base from J, with 8 bases in between. The germline V gene has CDR1 MNHNY and CDR2 SVGAGI (reference sequence). CDR3 nucleotide sequence: TGTGCCAGCAGTTACAGGGTTGAGAACACCGGGGAGCTGTTTTTT. Its protein product is CASSYRVENTGELFF.

The chain uses TRBV29-1 and TRBJ2-7; 13 bases line up with TRBD2. The last part of the DNA fits TRBJ2-1 better; the J call may be wrong. The CDR3 sequence is 15 residues long. Germline V gene data show CDR1 as SQVTM and CDR2 as ANQGSEA. The CDR3, as DNA: TGCAGCGTTGTAGCCGGACTAGCGGGAGTGGATGAGCAGTTCTTC. Protein sequence: CSVVAGLAGVDEQFF.

This clonotype has only a few counts. The chain has TRBV2 and TRBJ2-1; unclear D gene. Gene TRBJ2-5 matches the end of the DNA better, so the J call may be wrong. Germline lookup yields CDR1 SNHLY and CDR2 FYNNEI. This CDR3 has 13 amino acids. In DNA, the CDR3 is TGTGCCAGCACCGTTTCTAGAGTTGAGACCCAGTACTTC. Protein product: CASTVSRVETQYF.

V gene TRBV18 combines with J gene TRBJ2-5, with D uncertain. CDR3 length: 15 residues. V dropped 0 bases and J dropped 5 bases, with 13 bases sitting between them. Per the germline V gene, CDR1 is KGHSH and CDR2 is LQKENI. Here the CDR3 reads CASSPPGFFRETQYF. DNA of the CDR3: TGTGCCAGCTCACCACCGGGGTTCTTCCGGGAGACCCAGTACTTC.

The rearrangement uses TRBV5-1 and TRBJ2-7, with D possibly TRBD2 on 6 matching bases. Germline V gene data show CDR1 as SGHRS and CDR2 as YFSETQ. This CDR3 is 14 amino acids long. V shed 6 bases and J shed 2 bases, with 15 bases lying between them. The CDR3 spells CASTGAGGTYEQYF. CDR3 coding DNA: TGCGCCAGCACCGGGGCCGGGGGTACCTACGAGCAGTACTTC.